The 11 T cell receptor beta chains below were found in one sample sequenced in a study of OX40 agonist ivuxolimab in advanced cancers. The library was made by the immunoSEQ multiplex PCR assay. What TCRdb holds here is the immuneACCESS table cut down to in-frame rearrangements. Part of the clones is not present; checked against another copy, under half of the missing clones reflect an unresolved V gene, and the others are unexplained. Present in this sample are 85,000 to 130,000 clones, about nine tenths of which were seen just once. The top ten constitute roughly 0.3% of the sample. Sample: CD4+ or CD8+ T cells sorted from blood, taken in a trial of the OX40 agonist ivuxolimab. Receptor source: an adult with an advanced solid tumor such as melanoma, head and neck, liver or kidney cancer.

As DNA, the CDR3 is TGTGCCAGCAGCTTAAGCGACTGGGGCGTGGGTCAGCCCCAGCATTTT. It translates to CASSLSDWGVGQPQHF. The chain has TRBV7-8 and TRBJ1-5, with D possibly TRBD1 on 5 matching bases. Trimming removed 2 bases from V and 6 bases from J, with 17 bases in between. Germline assignment: CDR1 SGHVS and CDR2 FQNEAQ. This CDR3 contains 16 residues.

The chain joins TRBV28 to TRBJ1-3; a weak D match, TRBD1 (5 bases). Trimming pared 2 bases from V and 2 bases from J, leaving 7 bases between. This CDR3 comprises 14 residues. Germline V lookup: CDR1 MDHEN, CDR2 SYDVKM. CDR3 region: CASSLPGTGNTIYF. Written as DNA, the CDR3 is TGTGCCAGCAGTTTACCAGGGACTGGAAACACCATATATTTT.

The chain couples TRBV5-4 to TRBJ2-5; possibly TRBD1 or TRBD2 for D (6 bases each). Germline CDR1 SGHNT, CDR2 YYREEE (reference sequence). V was pared by 6 bases and J by 5 bases, with 23 bases between. The CDR3 contains 16 residues. CDR3 loop: CASNLGGWGAHETQYF. For the CDR3, the DNA is TGTGCCAGCAACCTGGGTGGGTGGGGGGCGCATGAGACCCAGTACTTC.

The genes are TRBV18 and TRBJ2-7; D not resolved. Trimming stripped 3 bases from V and 1 base from J, with 7 bases between. Germline CDR1 KGHSH, CDR2 LQKENI. This CDR3 region has 13 residues. CDR3: CASSPATSYEQYF. The CDR3 bases are TGTGCCAGCTCACCCGCGACTTCCTACGAGCAGTACTTC.

The rearrangement joins TRBV9 to TRBJ1-5; D is perhaps TRBD1 (6 bases). This CDR3 contains 16 residues. Per the germline V gene, CDR1 is SGDLS and CDR2 is YYNGEE. V lost 0 bases and J 0 bases, leaving 10 bases between the germline ends. The CDR3 loop is CASSVGAGASNQPQHF. DNA of the CDR3: TGTGCCAGCAGCGTAGGCGCAGGGGCTAGCAATCAGCCCCAGCATTTT.

This sequence joins TRBV5-8 and TRBJ2-7; no clear D. Trimming cost V 0 bases and J 0 bases, with 10 bases left between them. Germline V CDR1 and CDR2: SGHTS, YDEGEE. The CDR3 consists of 15 residues. In DNA form, the CDR3 reads TGTGCCAGCAGCTTGGAAGGCGGCTACTCCTACGAGCAGTACTTC. It translates to CASSLEGGYSYEQYF.

This chain joins TRBV7-9 and TRBJ2-7; D is perhaps TRBD1 (6 bases). Trimming stripped 3 bases from V and 7 bases from J, with 16 bases between. The CDR3 runs 14 residues. The V gene's germline CDR1 is SEHNR and CDR2 FQNEAQ (reference sequence). CDR3 DNA: TGTGCCAGCAGCTTCCGGGACAACGTTAGGGAGCAGTACTTC. Its translation is CASSFRDNVREQYF.

The CDR3 DNA reads TGTGCCAGCAGCCTTTCAGGGGGCGACATTCAGTACTTC. Its translation: CASSLSGGDIQYF. This chain uses TRBV7-2 with TRBJ2-4, with 8 bases that match TRBD1. Germline values: CDR1 SGHTA, CDR2 FQGNSA. V was clipped by 5 bases and J by 8 bases; unmatched bases: 5. This CDR3 is built from 13 residues.

The chain has TRBV5-1 and TRBJ2-7; TRBD2 aligns across 7 bases. The CDR3 length is 14 residues. Trimming cost V 1 base and J 2 bases; bases outside gene matches: 3. Germline CDR1 is SGHRS and CDR2 is YFSETQ. CDR3 coding DNA: TGCGCCAGCAGCTTGACGGGAGGTACCTACGAGCAGTACTTC. Its protein product is CASSLTGGTYEQYF. Combining the CDR3 with reference TRBV5-1 and TRBJ2-7 gives the whole variable domain KAGVTQTPRYLIKTRGQQVTLSCSPISGHRSVSWYQQTPGQGLQFLFEYFSETQRNKGNFPGRFSGRQFSNSRSEMNVSTLELGDSALYLCASSLTGGTYEQYFGPGTRLTVT.

This chain joins TRBV15 and TRBJ2-3, with TRBD2 matching over 7 bases. This CDR3 has 16 amino acids. CDR1 LNHNV and CDR2 YYDKDF come from the germline V gene (reference sequence). V lost 3 bases to trimming and J lost 2 bases; unmatched junction nucleotides: 8. CDR3 nucleotide sequence: TGTGCCACCAGCAGCCCCCAGCGGGATCCCACAGATACGCAGTATTTT. Protein sequence: CATSSPQRDPTDTQYF.

The chain links TRBV28 to TRBJ1-5, with TRBD1 matching 11 bases. There are 14 residues in the CDR3. Germline-derived CDR1 and CDR2 are MDHEN and SYDVKM. J lost 6 bases, V lost 6 bases, and 4 bases had no gene match. The CDR3 is CASSRDRGFQPQHF. DNA of the CDR3: TGTGCCAGCAGCCGGGACAGGGGGTTTCAGCCCCAGCATTTT. Looking up the rest from reference TRBV28 and TRBJ1-5 gives the full variable domain: DVKVTQSSRYLVKRTGEKVFLECVQDMDHENMFWYRQDPGLGLRLIYFSYDVKMKEKGDIPEGYSVSREKKERFSLILESASTNQTSMYLCASSRDRGFQPQHFGDGTRLSIL.